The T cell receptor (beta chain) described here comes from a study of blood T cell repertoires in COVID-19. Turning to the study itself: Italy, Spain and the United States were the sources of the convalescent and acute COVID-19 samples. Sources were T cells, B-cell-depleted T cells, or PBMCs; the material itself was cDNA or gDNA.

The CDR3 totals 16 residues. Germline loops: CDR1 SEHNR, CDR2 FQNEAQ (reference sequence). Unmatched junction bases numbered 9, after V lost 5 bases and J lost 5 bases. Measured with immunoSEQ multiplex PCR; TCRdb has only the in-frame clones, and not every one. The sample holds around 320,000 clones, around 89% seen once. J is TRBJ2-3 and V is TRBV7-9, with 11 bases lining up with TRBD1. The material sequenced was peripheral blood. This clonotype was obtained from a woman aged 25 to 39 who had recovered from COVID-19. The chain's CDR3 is CASSPQLGTGGDTQYF. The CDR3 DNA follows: TGTGCCAGCAGCCCACAACTTGGGACAGGGGGAGATACGCAGTATTTT.